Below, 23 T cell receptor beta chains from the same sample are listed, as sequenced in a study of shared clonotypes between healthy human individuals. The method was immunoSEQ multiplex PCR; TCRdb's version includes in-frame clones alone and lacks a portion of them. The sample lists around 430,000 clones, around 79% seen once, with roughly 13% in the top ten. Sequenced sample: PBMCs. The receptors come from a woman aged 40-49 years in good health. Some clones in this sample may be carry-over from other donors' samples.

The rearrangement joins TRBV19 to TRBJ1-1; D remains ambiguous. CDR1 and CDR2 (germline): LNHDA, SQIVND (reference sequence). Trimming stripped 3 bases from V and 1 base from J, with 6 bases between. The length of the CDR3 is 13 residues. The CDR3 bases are TGTGCCAGTAGTATGGGGTGGAACACTGAAGCTTTCTTT. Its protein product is CASSMGWNTEAFF.

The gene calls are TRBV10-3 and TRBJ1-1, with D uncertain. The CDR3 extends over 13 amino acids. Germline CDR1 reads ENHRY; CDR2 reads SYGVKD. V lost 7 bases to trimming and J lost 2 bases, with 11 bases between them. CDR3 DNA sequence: TGTGCCATCAATCGGGCACCAAACACTGAAGCTTTCTTT. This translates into CAINRAPNTEAFF.

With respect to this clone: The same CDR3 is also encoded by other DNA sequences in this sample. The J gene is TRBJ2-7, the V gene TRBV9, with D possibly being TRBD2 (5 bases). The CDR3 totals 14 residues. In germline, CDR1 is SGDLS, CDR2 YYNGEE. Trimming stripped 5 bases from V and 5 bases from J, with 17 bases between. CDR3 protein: CASSAGGSLHEQYF. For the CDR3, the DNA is TGTGCCAGCAGTGCAGGAGGCTCTCTCCACGAGCAGTACTTC.

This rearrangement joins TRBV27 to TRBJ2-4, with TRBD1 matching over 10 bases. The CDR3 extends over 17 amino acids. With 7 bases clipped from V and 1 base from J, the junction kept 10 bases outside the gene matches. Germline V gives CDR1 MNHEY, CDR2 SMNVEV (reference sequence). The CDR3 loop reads CASTPGTGVAAKNIQYF. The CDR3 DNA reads TGTGCCAGCACCCCCGGGACAGGGGTTGCGGCCAAAAACATTCAGTACTTC.

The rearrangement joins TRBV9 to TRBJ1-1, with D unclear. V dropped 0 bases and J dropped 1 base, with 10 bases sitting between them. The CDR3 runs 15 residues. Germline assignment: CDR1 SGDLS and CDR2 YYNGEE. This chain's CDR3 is CASSVGGGWNTEAFF. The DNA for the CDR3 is TGTGCCAGCAGCGTAGGAGGAGGGTGGAACACTGAAGCTTTCTTT.

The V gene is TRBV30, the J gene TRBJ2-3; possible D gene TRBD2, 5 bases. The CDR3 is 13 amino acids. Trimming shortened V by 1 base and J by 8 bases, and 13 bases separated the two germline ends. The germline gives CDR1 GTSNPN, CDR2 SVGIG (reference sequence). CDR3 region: CAWSARAGLTQYF. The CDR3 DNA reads TGTGCCTGGAGTGCGCGTGCGGGTCTTACGCAGTATTTT.

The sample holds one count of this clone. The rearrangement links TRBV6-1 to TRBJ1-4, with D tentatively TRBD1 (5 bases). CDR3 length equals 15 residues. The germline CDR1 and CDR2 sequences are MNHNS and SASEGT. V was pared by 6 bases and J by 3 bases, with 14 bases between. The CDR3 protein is CASRGEAGPNEKLFF. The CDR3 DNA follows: TGTGCCAGCAGGGGGGAAGCAGGGCCTAATGAAAAACTGTTTTTT.

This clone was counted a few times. Written as DNA, the CDR3 is TGTGCCAGTAGTATAAGCGGTGGAACTAATGAAAAACTGTTTTTT. It is translated as CASSISGGTNEKLFF. V usage is TRBV19 and J usage is TRBJ1-4, with unresolved D. V lost 2 bases to trimming and J lost 1 base, with 8 bases between them. In germline, CDR1 is LNHDA, CDR2 SQIVND (reference sequence). The CDR3 has 15 residues.

CDR3 in DNA: TGCGCCAGCAGCTTGACCGCAGGGTTGAACACTGAAGCTTTCTTT. Its protein is CASSLTAGLNTEAFF. The V call is TRBV5-1, the J call TRBJ1-1; D is possibly TRBD1 (5 bases). With 1 base removed from V and 0 bases from J, the gap between germline ends came to 10 bases. CDR1 and CDR2 from the germline V gene are SGHRS and YFSETQ. The CDR3 extends over 15 amino acids.

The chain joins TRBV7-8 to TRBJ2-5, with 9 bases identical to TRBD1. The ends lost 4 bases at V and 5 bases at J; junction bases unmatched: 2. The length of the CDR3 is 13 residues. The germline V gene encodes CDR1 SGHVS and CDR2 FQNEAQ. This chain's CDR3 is CASSSGTGETQYF. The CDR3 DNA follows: TGTGCCAGCAGCTCTGGGACAGGGGAGACCCAGTACTTC.

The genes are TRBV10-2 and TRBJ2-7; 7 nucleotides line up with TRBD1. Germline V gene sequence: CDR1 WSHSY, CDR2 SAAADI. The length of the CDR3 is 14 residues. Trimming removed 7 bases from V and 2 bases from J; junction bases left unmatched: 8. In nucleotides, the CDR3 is TGCGCCAGCAACCGACAGGGTGGTCCCTACGAGCAGTACTTC. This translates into CASNRQGGPYEQYF.

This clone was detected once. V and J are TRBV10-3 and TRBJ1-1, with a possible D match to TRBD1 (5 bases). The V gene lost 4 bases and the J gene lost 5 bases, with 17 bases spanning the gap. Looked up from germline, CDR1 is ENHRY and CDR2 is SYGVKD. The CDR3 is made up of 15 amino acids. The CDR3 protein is CAISGSGGGITEAFF. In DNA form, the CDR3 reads TGTGCCATCAGTGGCTCGGGGGGAGGGATTACTGAAGCTTTCTTT.

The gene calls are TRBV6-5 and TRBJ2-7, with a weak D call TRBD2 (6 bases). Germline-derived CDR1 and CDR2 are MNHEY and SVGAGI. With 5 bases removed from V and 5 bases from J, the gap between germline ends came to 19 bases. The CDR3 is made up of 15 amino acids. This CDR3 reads CASSASDGAGNEQYF. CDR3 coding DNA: TGTGCCAGCAGTGCCTCAGACGGGGCGGGGAACGAGCAGTACTTC.

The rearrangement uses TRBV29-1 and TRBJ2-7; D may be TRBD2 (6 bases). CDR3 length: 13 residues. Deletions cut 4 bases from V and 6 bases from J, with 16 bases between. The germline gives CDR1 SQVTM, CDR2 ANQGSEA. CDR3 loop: CSVVMGLNSEQYF. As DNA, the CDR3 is TGCAGCGTTGTTATGGGACTCAATAGCGAGCAGTACTTC.

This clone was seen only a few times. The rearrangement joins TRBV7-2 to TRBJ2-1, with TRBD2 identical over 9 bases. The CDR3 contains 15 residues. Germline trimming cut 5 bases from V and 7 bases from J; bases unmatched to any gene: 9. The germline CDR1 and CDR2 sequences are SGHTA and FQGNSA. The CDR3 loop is CASSRGGSGSNEQFF. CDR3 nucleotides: TGTGCCAGCAGCCGCGGAGGTAGCGGGAGTAATGAGCAGTTCTTC.

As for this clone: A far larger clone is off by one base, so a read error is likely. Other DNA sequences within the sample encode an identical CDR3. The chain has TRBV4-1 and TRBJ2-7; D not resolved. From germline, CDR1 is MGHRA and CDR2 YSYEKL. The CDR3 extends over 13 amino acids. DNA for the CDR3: TGCGCCAGCAGTCAAGTAGGTGGCTACGAGCAGTACTTC. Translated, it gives CASSQVGGYEQYF.

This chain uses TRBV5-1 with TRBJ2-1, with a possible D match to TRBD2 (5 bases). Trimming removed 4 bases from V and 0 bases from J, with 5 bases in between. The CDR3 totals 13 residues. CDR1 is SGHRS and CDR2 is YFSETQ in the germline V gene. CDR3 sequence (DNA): TGCGCCAGCAGCCGGGGCTCCTACAATGAGCAGTTCTTC. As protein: CASSRGSYNEQFF.

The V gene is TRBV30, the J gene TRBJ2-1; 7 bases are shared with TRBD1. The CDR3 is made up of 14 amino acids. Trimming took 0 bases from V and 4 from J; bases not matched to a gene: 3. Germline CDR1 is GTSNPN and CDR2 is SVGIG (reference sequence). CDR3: CAWSVGTVYNEQFF. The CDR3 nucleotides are TGTGCCTGGAGTGTAGGGACAGTGTACAATGAGCAGTTCTTC. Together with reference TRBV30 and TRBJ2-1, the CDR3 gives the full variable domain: SQTIHQWPATLVQPVGSPLSLECTVEGTSNPNLYWYRQAAGRGLQLLFYSVGIGQISSEVPQNLSASRPQDRQFILSSKKLLLSDSGFYLCAWSVGTVYNEQFFGPGTRLTVL.

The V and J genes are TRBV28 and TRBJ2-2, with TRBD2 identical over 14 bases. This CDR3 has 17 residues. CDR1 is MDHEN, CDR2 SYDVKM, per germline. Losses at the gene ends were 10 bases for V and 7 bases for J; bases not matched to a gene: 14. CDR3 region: CAISPGGLAGVIGELFF. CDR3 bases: TGTGCCATCTCACCGGGGGGACTAGCGGGAGTCATCGGGGAGCTGTTTTTT.

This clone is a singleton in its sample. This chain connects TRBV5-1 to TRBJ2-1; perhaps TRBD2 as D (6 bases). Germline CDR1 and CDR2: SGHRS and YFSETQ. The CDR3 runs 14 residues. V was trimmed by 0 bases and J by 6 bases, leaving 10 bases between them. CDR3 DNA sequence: TGCGCCAGCAGCTTGGGACTAGATGGCAATGAGCAGTTCTTC. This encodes CASSLGLDGNEQFF.

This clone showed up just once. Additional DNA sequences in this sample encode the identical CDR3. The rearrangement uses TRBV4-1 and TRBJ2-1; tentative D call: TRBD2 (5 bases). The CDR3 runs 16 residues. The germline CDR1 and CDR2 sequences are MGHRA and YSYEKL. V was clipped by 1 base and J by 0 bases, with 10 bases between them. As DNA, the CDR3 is TGCGCCAGCAGCCAAGTGGACTTGATCTCCTACAATGAGCAGTTCTTC. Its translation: CASSQVDLISYNEQFF.

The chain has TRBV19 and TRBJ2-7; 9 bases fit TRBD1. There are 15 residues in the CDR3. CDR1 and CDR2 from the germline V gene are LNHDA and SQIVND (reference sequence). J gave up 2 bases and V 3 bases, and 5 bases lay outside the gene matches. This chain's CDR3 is CASSIGDRETYEQYF. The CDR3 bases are TGTGCCAGTAGTATTGGGGACAGGGAAACCTACGAGCAGTACTTC.

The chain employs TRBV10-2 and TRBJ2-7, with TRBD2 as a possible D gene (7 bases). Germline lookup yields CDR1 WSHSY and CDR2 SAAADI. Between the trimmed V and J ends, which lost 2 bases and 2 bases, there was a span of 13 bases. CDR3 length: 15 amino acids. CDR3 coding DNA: TGCGCCAGCAGTGAGAGGGGGGGCTCCGCCTACGAGCAGTACTTC. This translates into CASSERGGSAYEQYF.